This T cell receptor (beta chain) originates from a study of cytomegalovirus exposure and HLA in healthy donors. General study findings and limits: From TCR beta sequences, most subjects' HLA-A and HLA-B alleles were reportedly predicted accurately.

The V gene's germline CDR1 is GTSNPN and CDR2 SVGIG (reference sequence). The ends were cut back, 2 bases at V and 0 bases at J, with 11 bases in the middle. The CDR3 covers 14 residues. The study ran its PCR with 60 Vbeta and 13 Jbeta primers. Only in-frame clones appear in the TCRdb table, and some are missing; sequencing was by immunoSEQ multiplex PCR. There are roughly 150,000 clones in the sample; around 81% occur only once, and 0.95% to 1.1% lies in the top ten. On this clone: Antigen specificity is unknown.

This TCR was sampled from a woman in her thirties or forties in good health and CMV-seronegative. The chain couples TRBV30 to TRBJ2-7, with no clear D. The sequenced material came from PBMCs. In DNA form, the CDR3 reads TGTGCCTGGAGTTTGGCGGCGAGCTCCTACGAGCAGTACTTC. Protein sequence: CAWSLAASSYEQYF.